These 15 T cell receptor beta chains came from one sample sequenced in a study of T-cell reconstitution after alpha-beta-depleted transplantation in children (dated by TCRdb to between 2015 and 2016). The label giving this sample's treatment or condition can be read as: allogeneic hematopoietic cell transplantation with graft depleted of TCRalphabeta T cells and CD19 B cells. The library came from PCR. Reads for this sample came from an Illumina HiSeq 2500. Molecular barcoding was employed in the preparation of TCR libraries, with unique molecular identifiers being used to normalize TCRbeta repertoire quantification. Using fastp trimming at Q25 and MiXCR clonotype assembly, TCRdb reanalyzed the public sequencing data and kept in-frame beta chains. Rows with one shared CDR3 protein collapse into an entry with the most common genes and DNA. Within this sample are fewer than 1 million distinct CDR3 sequences, with about 15% of them counted one time only. The ten largest clonotypes hold roughly 4.8% of the sample.

This material consisted of PBMCs, mostly from graft donor cells, taken 360 days after TCRalphabeta/CD19-depleted stem cell transplant. The receptors here all came from a male patient between 5 and 17 years old who had a stem cell transplant for acute lymphoblastic leukemia, so the T cells may come from the graft donor.

This clonotype was seen only a few times. The V and J genes are TRBV27 and TRBJ2-2; 8 nucleotides match TRBD1. V lost 6 bases, J lost 6 bases, and 9 bases stayed unmatched. CDR1 is MNHEY, CDR2 SMNVEV, per germline (reference sequence). The length of the CDR3 is 15 residues. CDR3 in amino acids: CASRPQGAVPGELFF. CDR3 sequence (DNA): TGTGCCAGCAGACCGCAGGGGGCAGTTCCCGGGGAGCTGTTTTTT.

This chain uses TRBV5-1 with TRBJ2-1, with 7 bases identical to TRBD2. This CDR3 has 14 amino acids. Germline V gene sequence: CDR1 SGHRS, CDR2 YFSETQ. V dropped 4 bases and J dropped 6; count of bases not matched to a gene: 7. This CDR3 reads CASSPGVAGNEQFF. Written as DNA, the CDR3 is TGCGCCAGCAGCCCTGGGGTAGCGGGCAATGAGCAGTTCTTC. Variable domain in full (rest from reference TRBV5-1 and TRBJ2-1): KAGVTQTPRYLIKTRGQQVTLSCSPISGHRSVSWYQQTPGQGLQFLFEYFSETQRNKGNFPGRFSGRQFSNSRSEMNVSTLELGDSALYLCASSPGVAGNEQFFGPGTRLTVL.

The chain recombines TRBV6-1 with TRBJ1-2; D is perhaps TRBD1 (6 bases). This CDR3 is 13 amino acids long. Germline V gives CDR1 MNHNS, CDR2 SASEGT. Between the trimmed V and J ends, which lost 5 bases and 7 bases, there was a span of 14 bases. The CDR3 is CASSQGYVGGYTF. In DNA, the CDR3 is TGTGCCAGCAGTCAGGGGTACGTGGGTGGCTACACCTTC.

This clonotype was recorded a few times. DNA of the CDR3: TGTGCCAGCAGCTTTTTGGTGGGGACCCTCTCGAACACCGGGGAGCTGTTTTTT. Protein product: CASSFLVGTLSNTGELFF. The V call is TRBV7-7, the J call TRBJ2-2; tentatively, D is TRBD1 or TRBD2 (5 bases each). CDR1 is SSHAT, CDR2 FNYEAQ, per germline (reference sequence). The CDR3 loop spans 18 amino acids. Trimming removed 3 bases at V and 0 bases at J, with 17 bases between.

There are a few counts of this clonotype. The rearrangement links TRBV6-1 to TRBJ2-7; possible D gene TRBD2, 5 bases. V shed 6 bases and J shed 1 base, with 10 bases lying between them. CDR1 and CDR2 (germline): MNHNS, SASEGT. The CDR3 contains 13 residues. DNA of the CDR3: TGTGCCAGCAGACGGACTGTGTCCTACGAGCAGTACTTC. Translating gives CASRRTVSYEQYF.

This clonotype came up a few times. The CDR3 sequence: CASSFGDPSYEQYF. Written as DNA, the CDR3 is TGTGCCAGCAGTTTCGGGGACCCCTCCTACGAGCAGTACTTC. This chain connects TRBV12-3 or TRBV12-4 to TRBJ2-7; perhaps D is TRBD1 or TRBD2 (5 bases each). The length of the CDR3 is 14 residues. Trimming left V 3 bases short and J 0 bases short, with 9 bases between.

This clonotype came up many times. The V call is TRBV27, the J call TRBJ2-2, with 7 bases lining up with TRBD2. Losses at the gene ends were 6 bases for V and 6 bases for J; bases not matched to a gene: 10. The germline CDR1 and CDR2 sequences are MNHEY and SMNVEV (reference sequence). This CDR3 comprises 15 residues. Here the CDR3 reads CASSLMGGTAGELFF. As DNA, the CDR3 is TGTGCCAGCAGCCTCATGGGAGGGACGGCCGGGGAGCTGTTTTTT.

This clonotype was seen a few times. The V call is TRBV7-3, the J call TRBJ2-7, with 7 bases matching TRBD2. Germline trimming cut 1 base from V and 4 bases from J; bases unmatched to any gene: 7. The CDR3 contains 15 residues. Germline V lookup: CDR1 SGHTA, CDR2 FQGTGA. The CDR3 here is CASSLSSGGGYEQYF. The CDR3, as DNA: TGTGCCAGCAGCTTAAGCTCGGGAGGAGGGTACGAGCAGTACTTC.

Only a few counts were recorded for this clonotype. The rearrangement joins TRBV19 to TRBJ2-3; the match to TRBD1 covers 10 bases. V lost 3 bases to trimming and J lost 4 bases; unmatched junction nucleotides: 4. CDR3 size: 15 residues. Germline V gene lookup returns CDR1 LNHDA and CDR2 SQIVND (reference sequence). The CDR3 sequence: CASSIGTGAADTQYF. In DNA form, the CDR3 reads TGTGCCAGTAGTATTGGGACAGGGGCCGCAGATACGCAGTATTTT.

This clonotype was seen a few times. The chain joins TRBV27 to TRBJ2-1; D unresolved. The germline V gene has CDR1 MNHEY and CDR2 SMNVEV (reference sequence). This CDR3 spans 14 amino acids. Deletions cut 4 bases from V and 4 bases from J, with 11 bases between. The DNA of the CDR3 is TGTGCCAGCAGTTCCTCAAACAGTTACAATGAGCAGTTCTTC. It specifies CASSSSNSYNEQFF.

This clonotype was detected ten times or more. The CDR3: CASSSADGRAFNTEAFF. CDR3 bases: TGTGCCAGCAGTTCCGCGGACGGAAGGGCTTTTAACACTGAAGCTTTCTTT. V usage is TRBV12-3 or TRBV12-4 and J usage is TRBJ1-1; D gene unclear. Trimming took off 4 bases at V and 2 bases at J, with 20 bases between the two ends. This CDR3 has 17 amino acids.

This clonotype was observed at least ten times. The rearrangement links TRBV19 to TRBJ2-6; possibly TRBD1 or TRBD2 for D (6 bases each). The CDR3 has 16 residues. The germline V gene encodes CDR1 LNHDA and CDR2 SQIVND (reference sequence). V was shortened by 10 bases and J by 9 bases, with 25 bases between the two germline ends. The CDR3 is CATNPLGGPMGNVLTF. The CDR3 coding sequence is TGTGCCACCAACCCTCTGGGGGGCCCGATGGGCAACGTCCTGACTTTC.

The CDR3 sequence is CASSDPNRRLAGWDEQYF. CDR3 bases: TGTGCCAGCAGTGATCCCAACCGTAGACTAGCGGGATGGGACGAGCAGTACTTC. The chain recombines TRBV6-1 with TRBJ2-7, with 11 bases that match TRBD2. J lost 5 bases, V lost 3 bases, and 15 bases had no gene match. The CDR3 consists of 18 residues. Germline V gene data show CDR1 as MNHNS and CDR2 as SASEGT.

In the case of this clonotype: The conserved phenylalanine or tryptophan is not found at the CDR3 terminus, so this likely reflects a read error. The V and J genes are TRBV5-6 and TRBJ2-5; a possible D gene is TRBD2 (6 bases). V was clipped by 4 bases and J by 5 bases, with 15 bases between them. Germline CDR1 SGHDT, CDR2 YYEEEE. The CDR3 covers 14 residues. The CDR3, as DNA: TGTGCCAGCAGCCCTGGAGGGGCCAGGGAGACCCAGTACATC. Protein: CASSPGGARETQYI.

Regarding this clonotype: This could be a read error, since a much larger clone is one nucleotide away. The chain carries TRBV20-1 and TRBJ2-4; D call uncertain. CDR3 length: 17 residues. Germline CDR1 DFQATT, CDR2 SNEGSKA (reference sequence). In DNA, the CDR3 is TGCAGAGCTAGAGATGGATCCAGCACAGTAGCCAAAAACATTCAGTACTTC. Encoded protein: CRARDGSSTVAKNIQYF.